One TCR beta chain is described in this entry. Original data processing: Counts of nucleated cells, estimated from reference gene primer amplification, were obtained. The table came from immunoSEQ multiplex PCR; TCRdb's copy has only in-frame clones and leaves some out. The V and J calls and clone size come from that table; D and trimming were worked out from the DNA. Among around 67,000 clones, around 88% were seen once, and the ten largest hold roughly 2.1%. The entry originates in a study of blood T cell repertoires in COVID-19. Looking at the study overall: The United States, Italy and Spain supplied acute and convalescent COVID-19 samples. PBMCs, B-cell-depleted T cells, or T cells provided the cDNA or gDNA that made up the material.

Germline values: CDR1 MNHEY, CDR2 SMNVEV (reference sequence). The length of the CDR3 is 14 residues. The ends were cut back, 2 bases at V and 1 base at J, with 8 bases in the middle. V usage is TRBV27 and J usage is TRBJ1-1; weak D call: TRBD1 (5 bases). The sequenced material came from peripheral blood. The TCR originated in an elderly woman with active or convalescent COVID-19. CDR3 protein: CASSLRGRNTEAFF. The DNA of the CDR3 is TGTGCCAGCAGTTTAAGGGGCAGGAACACTGAAGCTTTCTTT.